The sequence of this TCR beta chain was determined in a study of Ad26.COV2.S vaccination and SARS-CoV-2 variants. Overall study: Sample donor was a member of the COV1001 Ad26.COV2.S trial arm.

Produced via immunoSEQ multiplex PCR; TCRdb's table is partial and in-frame only. The sample comprises hundreds of thousands of clones, more than 80% of which are singletons, and 10% to 15% rests with the top ten. CDR3 length equals 16 residues. After removal of 0 bases from V and 0 bases from J, the junction contained 4 bases not matched to a gene. Germline CDR1 LGHNA, CDR2 YSLEER. Treatment noted: over 15 received Ad26.COV2.S at low or high dose, single or two shots; several received placebo; per-sample allocation not given. Collection of the samples took place on day 63 after the first injection of vaccine or placebo.

This specimen consisted of peripheral blood, obtained in a trial of Ad26.COV2.S vaccine versus placebo. The clonotype was recovered from a person between 18 and 65 years old who received the Ad26.COV2.S COVID-19 vaccine or a placebo. The rearrangement joins TRBV4-3 to TRBJ1-2, with 7 bases aligning to TRBD1. This CDR3 is CASSQDAGGTNYGYTF. The CDR3 nucleotides read TGCGCCAGCAGCCAAGATGCAGGGGGGACTAACTATGGCTACACCTTC.